Each of the 31 T cell receptor beta chains below was sequenced from the same sample in a study of blood T cell repertoires in COVID-19. The table came from immunoSEQ multiplex PCR; TCRdb's copy has only in-frame clones and leaves some out. Here the sample spans around 39,000 clones, around 86% being singletons. Source material: peripheral blood. Receptors were obtained from a man between 35 and 55 years old with active COVID-19.

The chain joins TRBV27 to TRBJ2-7; TRBD2 matches at 8 bases. CDR3 length: 15 residues. Germline CDR1 is MNHEY and CDR2 is SMNVEV (reference sequence). The V segment lost 5 bases and the J segment 4 bases; nucleotides outside the gene matches: 10. The CDR3, as DNA: TGTGCCAGCAGTCCCCTAGCGGGCATCCGATACGAGCAGTACTTC. It codes for CASSPLAGIRYEQYF.

The chain has TRBV9 and TRBJ2-7; 14 bases line up with TRBD2. There are 14 residues in the CDR3. CDR1 and CDR2 (germline): SGDLS, YYNGEE. The J segment lost 6 bases and the V segment lost 4 bases, leaving 3 bases of the junction unmatched. The CDR3 coding sequence is TGTGCCAGCAGCTCGGGACTAGCGGGAGTCGAGCAGTACTTC. It codes for CASSSGLAGVEQYF.

The V gene is TRBV11-1, the J gene TRBJ2-7; D not resolved. This CDR3 has 14 amino acids. Trimming removed 4 bases at V and 5 bases at J, with 15 bases between. In germline, CDR1 is SGHAT, CDR2 FQDESV (reference sequence). CDR3 protein: CASSSHMSPNEQYF. In DNA form, the CDR3 reads TGTGCCAGCAGCTCTCACATGTCGCCGAACGAGCAGTACTTC.

This rearrangement joins TRBV3-1 (or the pseudogene TRBV3-2) to TRBJ1-4; D call uncertain. Germline lookup yields CDR1 LGHDT and CDR2 YNNKEL (reference sequence). CDR3 size: 15 residues. Between the trimmed V and J ends, which lost 1 base and 3 bases, there was a span of 9 bases. The CDR3 region is CASSQAVGANEKLFF. CDR3 sequence (DNA): TGTGCCAGCAGCCAAGCGGTCGGAGCTAATGAAAAACTGTTTTTT.

This clone has a single count. The chain combines TRBV2 with TRBJ1-1, with D unresolved. Germline V gene sequence: CDR1 SNHLY, CDR2 FYNNEI. The CDR3 has 13 residues. V was pared by 9 bases and J by 4 bases, with 15 bases between. The CDR3 sequence is CASRTESATEAFF. CDR3 DNA sequence: TGTGCCAGTCGTACGGAGTCCGCCACTGAAGCTTTCTTT.

The count of this clone is one. This chain connects TRBV28 to TRBJ2-1; no definite D call. This CDR3 contains 15 residues. From germline, CDR1 is MDHEN and CDR2 SYDVKM. Trimming removed 4 bases from V and 0 bases from J, with 10 bases in between. The CDR3 is CASSSLLLSYNEQFF. CDR3 in DNA: TGTGCCAGCAGTTCCCTATTGCTCTCCTACAATGAGCAGTTCTTC.

The chain carries TRBV10-2 and TRBJ2-1; 9 nucleotides agree with TRBD1. The CDR3 is 16 amino acids. Germline trimming cut 4 bases from V and 6 bases from J; bases unmatched to any gene: 10. CDR1 is WSHSY and CDR2 is SAAADI in the germline V gene. The CDR3 loop reads CASSGLGDRVRNEQFF. CDR3 in DNA: TGCGCCAGCAGTGGGCTCGGGGACAGGGTTCGCAATGAGCAGTTCTTC.

The rearrangement joins TRBV5-6 to TRBJ1-1, with D unresolved. Germline V gives CDR1 SGHDT, CDR2 YYEEEE. The V end was cut by 2 bases, the J end by 7 bases, with 9 bases between. CDR3 length: 12 amino acids. The CDR3 bases are TGTGCCAGCAGCTTCGATCGCGATGAAGCTTTCTTT. Encoded protein: CASSFDRDEAFF.

The chain carries TRBV9 and TRBJ2-1; D possibly corresponds to TRBD1 (6 bases). Germline CDR1 is SGDLS and CDR2 is YYNGEE. The CDR3 loop spans 17 amino acids. V lost 4 bases and J lost 5, with 22 bases in between. CDR3: CASSPRQAIGWDNEQFF. CDR3 bases: TGTGCCAGCAGCCCAAGACAGGCCATCGGTTGGGACAATGAGCAGTTCTTC.

This chain links TRBV6-6 with TRBJ2-7; 11 bases align to TRBD2. The CDR3 runs 15 residues. After removal of 10 bases from V and 2 bases from J, the junction contained 10 bases not matched to a gene. Germline lookup yields CDR1 MNHNY and CDR2 SVGAGI (reference sequence). In DNA, the CDR3 is TGTGCCACCGGACTAGCGGGTTCCTTAGCCTACGAGCAGTACTTC. Protein sequence: CATGLAGSLAYEQYF.

The chain joins TRBV27 to TRBJ1-2; 9 nucleotides match TRBD1. Germline-derived CDR1 and CDR2 are MNHEY and SMNVEV (reference sequence). The CDR3 has 13 amino acids. V trimming: 6 bases; J trimming: 7 bases; junction bases outside the gene matches: 6. CDR3 protein: CASSLDRGFGYTF. The CDR3 bases are TGTGCCAGCAGCCTCGACAGGGGGTTTGGCTACACCTTC.

The genes are TRBV9 and TRBJ1-1; no reliable D call. V gave up 5 bases and J gave up 1 base, with 12 bases separating them. Germline CDR1 reads SGDLS; CDR2 reads YYNGEE. This CDR3 is 14 amino acids long. The CDR3 DNA reads TGTGCCAGCAGTCCCGTCCGAGCGAACACTGAAGCTTTCTTT. Its protein is CASSPVRANTEAFF.

The V gene is TRBV2, the J gene TRBJ2-3, with 12 positions matching TRBD2. The CDR3 sequence is 20 residues long. Trimming cost V 6 bases and J 2 bases; bases outside gene matches: 18. The germline V gene encodes CDR1 SNHLY and CDR2 FYNNEI. In nucleotides, the CDR3 is TGTGCCAGCAGGGAACCCAAGACTAGCGGGAGCTCGCACCCCACAGATACGCAGTATTTT. Protein product: CASREPKTSGSSHPTDTQYF.

The chain combines TRBV4-1 with TRBJ2-5, with 11 bases that match TRBD2. This CDR3 is 20 amino acids long. Losses at the gene ends were 1 base for V and 5 bases for J; bases not matched to a gene: 18. CDR1 MGHRA and CDR2 YSYEKL come from the germline V gene. For the CDR3, the DNA is TGCGCCAGCAGCCAAGGGGGGGAGGGACTAGCGGATTCTGACGGGGAGACCCAGTACTTC. Its protein is CASSQGGEGLADSDGETQYF.

This clone is deemed medium-sized. The J gene is TRBJ2-7, the V gene TRBV10-3; 7 bases agree with TRBD1. Losses at the gene ends were 0 bases for V and 6 bases for J; bases not matched to a gene: 8. The length of the CDR3 is 15 residues. The V gene's germline CDR1 is ENHRY and CDR2 SYGVKD. The CDR3 region has the DNA TGTGCCATCAGTGAGTCGGGACAGCAGTTTTCCGAGCAGTACTTC. Translating gives CAISESGQQFSEQYF.

The chain recombines TRBV4-1 with TRBJ2-7, with D possibly matching TRBD2 (8 bases). Trimming removed 0 bases from V and 1 base from J, with 19 bases in between. CDR1 is MGHRA and CDR2 is YSYEKL in the germline V gene. This CDR3 is 18 amino acids long. The CDR3 DNA follows: TGCGCCAGCAGCCAAGAAGGGGGCAACGGGAGGGGATCCTACGAGCAGTACTTC. Translation gives CASSQEGGNGRGSYEQYF.

In its sample, this clone was seen a few times. V gene TRBV30 combines with J gene TRBJ2-7; D is possibly TRBD2 (6 bases). The CDR3 sequence is 13 residues long. V was trimmed by 4 bases and J by 0 bases, leaving 10 bases between them. Germline V lookup: CDR1 GTSNPN, CDR2 SVGIG (reference sequence). The CDR3 nucleotides are TGTGCCTGGAAGGAGGACTACTCCTACGAGCAGTACTTC. Protein: CAWKEDYSYEQYF. The entire variable domain, with the rest obtained from reference TRBV30 and TRBJ2-7, is as follows: SQTIHQWPATLVQPVGSPLSLECTVEGTSNPNLYWYRQAAGRGLQLLFYSVGIGQISSEVPQNLSASRPQDRQFILSSKKLLLSDSGFYLCAWKEDYSYEQYFGPGTRLTVT.

This rearrangement joins TRBV5-1 to TRBJ1-4, with 9 bases matching TRBD1. There are 16 residues in the CDR3. The germline gives CDR1 SGHRS, CDR2 YFSETQ. J lost 0 bases, V lost 3 bases, and 3 bases had no gene match. CDR3 sequence: CASSWTGATTNEKLFF. DNA for the CDR3: TGCGCCAGCAGCTGGACAGGGGCTACAACTAATGAAAAACTGTTTTTT. The whole variable domain, filled in from reference TRBV5-1 and TRBJ1-4, reads KAGVTQTPRYLIKTRGQQVTLSCSPISGHRSVSWYQQTPGQGLQFLFEYFSETQRNKGNFPGRFSGRQFSNSRSEMNVSTLELGDSALYLCASSWTGATTNEKLFFGSGTQLSVL.

This clone was seen a handful of times. The V call is TRBV18, the J call TRBJ2-3, with a weak D call TRBD2 (6 bases). Trimming took off 3 bases at V and 6 bases at J, with 10 bases between the two ends. The CDR3 length is 13 residues. From germline, CDR1 is KGHSH and CDR2 LQKENI. The CDR3 sequence is CASSPFGGDTQYF. In nucleotides, the CDR3 is TGTGCCAGCTCACCCTTCGGAGGGGATACGCAGTATTTT.

This rearrangement joins TRBV3-1 (or the pseudogene TRBV3-2) to TRBJ2-1, with D perhaps TRBD2 (7 bases). With 0 bases removed from V and 6 bases from J, the gap between germline ends came to 12 bases. Germline V gives CDR1 LGHDT, CDR2 YNNKEL (reference sequence). This CDR3 comprises 15 residues. The CDR3 here is CASSQDRGAGNEQFF. The CDR3 DNA reads TGTGCCAGCAGCCAAGATCGGGGGGCAGGCAATGAGCAGTTCTTC.

The J gene is TRBJ1-3, the V gene TRBV13; the D gene is possibly TRBD1 (5 bases). Germline CDR1 PRHDT, CDR2 FYEKMQ (reference sequence). Trimming took off 2 bases at V and 2 bases at J, with 7 bases between the two ends. The CDR3 loop spans 14 amino acids. The CDR3 region has the DNA TGTGCCAGCAGCTTACCCAGGGCTGGAAACACCATATATTTT. This encodes CASSLPRAGNTIYF.

CDR3 nucleotides: TGCGCCAGCAGCTTGGACGGGTGGGAGCAGTACTTC. This encodes CASSLDGWEQYF. V and J are TRBV5-1 and TRBJ2-7; D is unclear. Per the germline V gene, CDR1 is SGHRS and CDR2 is YFSETQ. V lost 0 bases and J 7 bases, leaving 8 bases between the germline ends. The CDR3 runs 12 residues.

The sample holds a few counts of this clone. The V and J genes are TRBV3-1 (or the pseudogene TRBV3-2) and TRBJ2-7, with D possibly TRBD2 on 5 matching bases. Trimming pared 5 bases from V and 4 bases from J, leaving 9 bases between. This CDR3 comprises 12 residues. The germline V gene has CDR1 LGHDT and CDR2 YNNKEL (reference sequence). CDR3: CASSSSGYEQYF. Here the CDR3 DNA reads TGTGCCAGCAGCTCGTCGGGATACGAGCAGTACTTC.

This chain uses TRBV4-1 with TRBJ1-1, with D perhaps TRBD1 (6 bases). Deletions cut 3 bases from V and 4 bases from J, with 9 bases between. Germline CDR1 MGHRA, CDR2 YSYEKL. This CDR3 comprises 13 residues. The CDR3 DNA follows: TGCGCCAGCAGCCAGACAGGTCCCACTGAAGCTTTCTTT. This translates into CASSQTGPTEAFF.

The chain uses TRBV3-1 (or the pseudogene TRBV3-2) and TRBJ1-5; 7 bases match TRBD1. Trimming removed 5 bases from V and 3 bases from J; junction bases left unmatched: 4. CDR1 is LGHDT, CDR2 YNNKEL, per germline (reference sequence). This CDR3 is built from 14 residues. CDR3 amino acids: CASSSQGLNQPQHF. The DNA of the CDR3 is TGTGCCAGCAGCTCACAGGGGCTCAATCAGCCCCAGCATTTT.

This chain links TRBV10-1 with TRBJ1-1; tentatively, D is TRBD1 (6 bases). Germline-derived CDR1 and CDR2 are WNHNN and SYGVQD (reference sequence). V lost 2 bases to trimming and J lost 1 base, with 11 bases between them. This CDR3 region has 15 residues. The CDR3 loop reads CASSEAQGWNTEAFF. The CDR3 DNA is TGCGCCAGCAGTGAGGCTCAGGGGTGGAACACTGAAGCTTTCTTT.

The rearrangement joins TRBV6-6 to TRBJ2-1; TRBD2 might be the D (5 bases). The germline V gene has CDR1 MNHNY and CDR2 SVGAGI (reference sequence). The CDR3 sequence is 11 residues long. V was pared by 6 bases and J by 7 bases, with 7 bases between. The CDR3 protein is CASSGINEQFF. The CDR3 region has the DNA TGTGCCAGCAGCGGGATTAATGAGCAGTTCTTC.

This chain joins TRBV5-5 and TRBJ2-2, with D possibly TRBD1 on 5 matching bases. The germline gives CDR1 SGHKS, CDR2 YYEKEE (reference sequence). The CDR3 has 12 amino acids. V gave up 6 bases and J gave up 7 bases, with 10 bases separating them. CDR3 amino acids: CASTSTGGELFF. The CDR3 region has the DNA TGTGCCAGCACCTCCACAGGCGGGGAGCTGTTTTTT.

The chain has TRBV27 and TRBJ1-1, with TRBD1 matching over 9 bases. CDR1 and CDR2 (germline): MNHEY, SMNVEV (reference sequence). The CDR3 consists of 12 residues. V was pared by 11 bases and J by 8 bases, with 9 bases of the junction left unmatched. CDR3 nucleotides: TGTGCCGGTACCACAGGGGGCCCCGAAGCTTTCTTT. This gives the protein CAGTTGGPEAFF.

The chain is built from TRBV19 and TRBJ2-2, with D tentatively TRBD1 (5 bases). This CDR3 region has 15 residues. The germline V gene encodes CDR1 LNHDA and CDR2 SQIVND (reference sequence). Trimming removed 8 bases from V and 1 base from J, with 14 bases in between. CDR3 sequence (DNA): TGTGCCAGTCTCCCGGCAGGGATGAACACCGGGGAGCTGTTTTTT. As protein: CASLPAGMNTGELFF.

The chain has TRBV18 and TRBJ2-7, with 14 nucleotides matching TRBD2. Germline V gene sequence: CDR1 KGHSH, CDR2 LQKENI. The CDR3 runs to 15 residues. J lost 5 bases, V lost 3 bases, and 3 bases had no gene match. CDR3 sequence: CASSPRTSGRNEQYF. The CDR3 DNA follows: TGTGCCAGCTCACCGAGGACTAGCGGGAGGAACGAGCAGTACTTC.